This T cell receptor (beta chain) stems from a study of blood T cell repertoires in COVID-19. This CDR3 has 15 residues. Germline V gene sequence: CDR1 SGHDN, CDR2 FVKESK. With 3 bases removed from V and 2 bases from J, the gap between germline ends came to 10 bases. Measured with immunoSEQ multiplex PCR; TCRdb has only the in-frame clones, and not every one. The table lists fewer than 85,000 clones, approximately 80% of them singletons. The chain combines TRBV14 with TRBJ2-2, with no clear D. Material: peripheral blood. This sequence originates from an older woman with acute or convalescent COVID-19. The CDR3 coding sequence is TGTGCCAGCAGCCACTCGGGTTTCAACACCGGGGAGCTGTTTTTT. It is translated as CASSHSGFNTGELFF.